The TCR beta chain under discussion was sequenced for a study of cytomegalovirus exposure and HLA in healthy donors. The PCR had 60 Vbeta and 13 Jbeta primers. TCRdb's copy holds only in-frame clones and misses some; the assay was immunoSEQ multiplex PCR. The sample lists more than 100,000 clones; approximately 15% were seen once. This CDR3 spans 12 amino acids. Trimming removed 1 base at V and 7 bases at J, with 4 bases between. Germline CDR1 and CDR2: SGHTA and FQGNSA. The source of this sequence is a woman younger than 30 in good health and CMV-seronegative. The chain uses TRBV7-2 and TRBJ1-4; D is unresolved. Sequenced: PBMCs. CDR3 loop: CASSLEREKLFF. As DNA, the CDR3 is TGTGCCAGCAGCTTAGAGCGTGAAAAACTGTTTTTT. Based on the CDR3 plus reference TRBV7-2 and TRBJ1-4, the full variable domain is GAGVSQSPSNKVTEKGKDVELRCDPISGHTALYWYRQSLGQGLEFLIYFQGNSAPDKSGLPSDRFSAERTGGSVSTLTIQRTQQEDSAVYLCASSLEREKLFFGSGTQLSVL.